A few counts support the clone carrying this T cell receptor (beta chain). Every patient was affected by relapse after autologous stem cell transplantation, while exposure to brentuximab vedotin was not uniform. Measured with immunoSEQ multiplex PCR; TCRdb has only the in-frame clones, and not every one. The sample shows some 43,000 clones, about 88% of them seen only once. V shed 4 bases and J 3 bases; nucleotides not matched to a gene: 8. The CDR3 sequence is 16 residues long. From germline, CDR1 is LGHNA and CDR2 YSLEER. This sample stems from a study of PD-1 blockade in classical Hodgkin lymphoma. On the study more broadly: The nivolumab dose that patients received was 3 mg/kg, given intravenously every 2 weeks.

The source material was peripheral blood mononuclear cells (PBMCs), sampled before the second cycle of nivolumab. The chain carries TRBV4-3 and TRBJ1-3; TRBD1 matches 8 bases. This clonotype originated in a human donor with classical Hodgkin lymphoma. The chain's CDR3 is CASSPHPTGVGNTIYF. In DNA form, the CDR3 reads TGCGCCAGCAGCCCCCACCCGACAGGGGTTGGAAACACCATATATTTT.